Described below is a single T cell receptor (beta chain) sequence and its context. Its antigen is as yet unknown. The J segment lost 4 bases and the V segment lost 2 bases, leaving 7 bases of the junction unmatched. The CDR3 runs 16 residues. Germline V gene sequence: CDR1 SNHLY, CDR2 FYNNEI. These data are taken from a study of cytomegalovirus exposure and HLA in healthy donors. Study-wide results and limits: In an earlier analysis, most TCR beta V segments were productive about 87% or about 30% of the time.

Primers included in the PCR were 60 Vbeta and 13 Jbeta primers. Method: immunoSEQ multiplex PCR; TCRdb's copy keeps in-frame clones and lacks some. Its clone listing holds about 210,000 clones. The source material was PBMCs. The receptor was isolated from a woman in her twenties or thirties in good health and CMV-seropositive. This sequence joins TRBV2 and TRBJ2-5; TRBD1 agrees at 10 bases. CDR3 amino acids: CASSEWRDRGTETQYF. The CDR3 nucleotides read TGTGCCAGCAGTGAATGGCGGGACAGGGGAACAGAGACCCAGTACTTC.